This record covers a single T cell receptor (beta chain). The source of the sample is a study of CD8+ T cells in alopecia areata. Sample treatment: oral pan-JAK inhibitor, 5-10 mg twice daily. Sequencing used cDNA as its template, made by extracting RNA and reverse transcribing it. This table comes from immunoSEQ multiplex PCR, and its TCRdb copy is limited to in-frame clones, with some not included. The table records some 96,000 clones, under 70% of them present only once. Germline lookup yields CDR1 GTSNPN and CDR2 SVGIG (reference sequence). The CDR3 is 12 amino acids. Trimming removed 6 bases at V and 6 bases at J, with 15 bases between.

This specimen consisted of CD8+ T cells sorted from blood, obtained at week 4, from a patient treated with tofacitinib. V gene TRBV30 combines with J gene TRBJ2-7; D unclear. The clonotype originates from a human donor with alopecia areata. In DNA, the CDR3 is TGTGCCTGTGCGGAGACAAACCTCGAGCAGTACTTC. This encodes CACAETNLEQYF.